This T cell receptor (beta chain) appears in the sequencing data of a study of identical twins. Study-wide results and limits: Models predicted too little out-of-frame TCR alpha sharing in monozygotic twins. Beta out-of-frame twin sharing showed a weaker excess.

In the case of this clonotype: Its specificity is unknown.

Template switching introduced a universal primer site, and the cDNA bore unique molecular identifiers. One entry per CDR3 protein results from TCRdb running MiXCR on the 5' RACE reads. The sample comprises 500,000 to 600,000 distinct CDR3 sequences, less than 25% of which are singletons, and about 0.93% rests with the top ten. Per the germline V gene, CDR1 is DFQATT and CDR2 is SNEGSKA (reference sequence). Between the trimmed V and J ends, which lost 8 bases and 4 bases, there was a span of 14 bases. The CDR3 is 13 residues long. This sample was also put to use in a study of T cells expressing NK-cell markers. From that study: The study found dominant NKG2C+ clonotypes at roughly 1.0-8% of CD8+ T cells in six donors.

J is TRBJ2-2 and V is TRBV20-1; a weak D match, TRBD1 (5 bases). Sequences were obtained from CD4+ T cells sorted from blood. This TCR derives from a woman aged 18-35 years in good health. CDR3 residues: CSIPRVSTGELFF. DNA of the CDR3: TGCAGTATCCCCAGGGTCAGCACCGGGGAGCTGTTTTTT.